The text below deals with one TCR beta chain. The antigen is undetermined. Across 18 months, stable Graves' hyperthyroidism was marked by no progression to ophthalmopathy. Patients aged 18 to 65 had newly diagnosed hyperthyroidism that had lasted under 2 months. This entry is derived from a study of T cells in Graves' hyperthyroidism and ophthalmopathy. General observations from the study: Blood shared most expanded thyroid clonotypes above 0.001.

TCR beta CDR3 region amplification was performed from RNA transcripts. The study used the HTBI primer set for a first-round RT-PCR of the TCR CDR3. TCRdb fed the multiplex PCR reads into MiXCR, producing one record per CDR3 protein. The repertoire holds around 540,000 distinct CDR3 sequences, 40% to 55% seen once, with about 8.2% in the top ten. Per the germline V gene, CDR1 is SGHVS and CDR2 is FNYEAQ. The CDR3 has 15 residues. V gave up 5 bases and J gave up 11 bases; unmatched junction bases: 15. The sequence was obtained from a woman aged 18-29 years with Graves' hyperthyroidism. The specimen sequenced was peripheral blood or thyroid tissue (not recorded which). The V call is TRBV7-6, the J call TRBJ1-5; 7 bases map to TRBD1. DNA of the CDR3: TGTGCCAGCAGCGCGACAGGGACCGCGCTTTCAGCCCAGCATTTT. Translation gives CASSATGTALSAQHF.